What follows describes a single T cell receptor beta chain. This entry belongs to a study of OX40 agonist ivuxolimab in advanced cancers. Data came from immunoSEQ multiplex PCR; TCRdb stores just in-frame clones and leaves some out. The sample includes fewer than 30,000 clones, approximately 83% of them seen just once. The CDR3 is 14 amino acids. The V gene's germline CDR1 is SQVTM and CDR2 ANQGSEA. V lost 5 bases and J 0 bases, leaving 11 bases between the germline ends. Patients with a history of autoimmune disease or on systemic immunosuppression were excluded. The sequence was obtained from an adult with an advanced solid tumor such as melanoma, head and neck, liver or kidney cancer. The specimen was CD4+ or CD8+ T cells sorted from blood, collected in a trial of the OX40 agonist ivuxolimab. The rearrangement uses TRBV29-1 and TRBJ1-5, with a tentative D call TRBD1 (6 bases). The chain's CDR3 is CSVLRQDSNQPQHF. The CDR3 region has the DNA TGCAGCGTTCTACGACAGGATAGCAATCAGCCCCAGCATTTT.